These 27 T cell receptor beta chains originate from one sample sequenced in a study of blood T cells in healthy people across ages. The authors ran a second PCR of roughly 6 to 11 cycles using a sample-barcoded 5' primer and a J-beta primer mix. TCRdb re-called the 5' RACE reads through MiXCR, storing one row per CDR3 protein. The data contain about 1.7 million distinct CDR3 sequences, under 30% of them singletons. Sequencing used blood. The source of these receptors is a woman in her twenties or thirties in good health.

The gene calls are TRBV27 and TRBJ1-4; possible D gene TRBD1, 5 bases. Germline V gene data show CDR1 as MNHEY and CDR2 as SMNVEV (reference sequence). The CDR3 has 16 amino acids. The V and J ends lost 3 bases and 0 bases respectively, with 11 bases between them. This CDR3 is CASSLRQLATNEKLFF. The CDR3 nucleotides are TGTGCCAGCAGTTTGAGACAGCTTGCAACTAATGAAAAACTGTTTTTT.

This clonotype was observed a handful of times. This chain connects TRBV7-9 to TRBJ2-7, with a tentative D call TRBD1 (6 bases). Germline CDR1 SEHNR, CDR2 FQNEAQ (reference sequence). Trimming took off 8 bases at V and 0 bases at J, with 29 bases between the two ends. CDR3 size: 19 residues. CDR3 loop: CASLTVHQSWTEPSYEQYF. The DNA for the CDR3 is TGTGCCAGCCTTACCGTCCACCAGAGCTGGACAGAACCCTCCTACGAGCAGTACTTC.

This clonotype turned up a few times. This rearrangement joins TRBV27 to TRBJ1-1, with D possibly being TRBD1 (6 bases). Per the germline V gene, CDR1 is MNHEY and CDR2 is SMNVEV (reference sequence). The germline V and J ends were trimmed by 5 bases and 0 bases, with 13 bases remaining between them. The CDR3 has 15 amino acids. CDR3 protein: CASSPQGPLNTEAFF. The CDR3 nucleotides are TGTGCCAGCAGTCCACAGGGACCTTTGAACACTGAAGCTTTCTTT.

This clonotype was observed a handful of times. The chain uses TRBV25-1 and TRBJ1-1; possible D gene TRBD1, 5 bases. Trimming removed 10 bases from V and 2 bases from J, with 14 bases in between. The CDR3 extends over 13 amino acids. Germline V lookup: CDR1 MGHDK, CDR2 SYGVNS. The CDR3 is CATQGVTNTEAFF. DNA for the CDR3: TGTGCCACGCAGGGTGTTACCAACACTGAAGCTTTCTTT.

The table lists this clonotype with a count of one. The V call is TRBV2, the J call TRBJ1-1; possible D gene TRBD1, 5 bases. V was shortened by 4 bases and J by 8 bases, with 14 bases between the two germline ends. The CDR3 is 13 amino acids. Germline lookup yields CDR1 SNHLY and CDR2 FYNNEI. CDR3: CASSVGQTREAFF. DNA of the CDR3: TGTGCCAGCAGTGTGGGGCAGACAAGAGAAGCTTTCTTT.

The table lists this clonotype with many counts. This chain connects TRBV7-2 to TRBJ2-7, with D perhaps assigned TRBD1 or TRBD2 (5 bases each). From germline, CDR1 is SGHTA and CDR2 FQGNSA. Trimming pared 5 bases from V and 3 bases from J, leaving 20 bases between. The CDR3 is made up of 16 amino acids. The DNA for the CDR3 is TGTGCCAGCAGCGTCACCGGGACCGCAGGCCTCTACGAGCAGTACTTC. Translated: CASSVTGTAGLYEQYF.

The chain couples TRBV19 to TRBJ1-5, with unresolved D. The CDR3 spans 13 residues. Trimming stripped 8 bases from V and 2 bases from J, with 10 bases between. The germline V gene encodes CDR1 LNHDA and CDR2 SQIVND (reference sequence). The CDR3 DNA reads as TGTGCCAGTCAGAGTTCGGGCAATCAGCCCCAGCATTTT. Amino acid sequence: CASQSSGNQPQHF.

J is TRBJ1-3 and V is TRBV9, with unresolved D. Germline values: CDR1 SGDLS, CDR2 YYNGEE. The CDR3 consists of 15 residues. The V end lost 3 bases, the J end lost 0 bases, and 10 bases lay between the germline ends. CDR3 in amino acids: CASSGPGGSGNTIYF. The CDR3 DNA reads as TGTGCCAGCAGCGGCCCTGGTGGCTCTGGAAACACCATATATTTT.

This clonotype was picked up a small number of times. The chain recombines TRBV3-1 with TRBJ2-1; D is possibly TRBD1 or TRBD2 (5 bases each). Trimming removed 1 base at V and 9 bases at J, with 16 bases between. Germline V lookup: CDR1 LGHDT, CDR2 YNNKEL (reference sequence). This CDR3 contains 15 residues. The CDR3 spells CASSQVTQRGTEQFF. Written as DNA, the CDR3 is TGTGCCAGCAGCCAAGTGACCCAGAGGGGCACTGAGCAGTTCTTC.

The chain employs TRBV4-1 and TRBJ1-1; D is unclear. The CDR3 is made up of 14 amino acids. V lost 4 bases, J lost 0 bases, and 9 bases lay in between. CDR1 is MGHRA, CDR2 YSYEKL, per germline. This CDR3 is CASSPSPMNTEAFF. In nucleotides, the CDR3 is TGCGCCAGCAGCCCATCACCGATGAACACTGAAGCTTTCTTT.

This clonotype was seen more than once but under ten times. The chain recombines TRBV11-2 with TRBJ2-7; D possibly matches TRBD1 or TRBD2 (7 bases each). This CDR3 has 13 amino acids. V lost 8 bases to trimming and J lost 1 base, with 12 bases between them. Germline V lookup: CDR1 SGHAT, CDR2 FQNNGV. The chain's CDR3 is CASGRGLSYEQYF. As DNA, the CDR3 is TGTGCCAGCGGGAGGGGGCTTTCCTACGAGCAGTACTTC.

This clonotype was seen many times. The CDR3 reads CSVRGQLTYEQYF. As DNA, the CDR3 is TGCAGCGTTCGTGGACAGCTGACCTACGAGCAGTACTTC. J is TRBJ2-7 and V is TRBV29-1, with D tentatively TRBD1 (6 bases). CDR3 length equals 13 residues. Trimming pared 5 bases from V and 2 bases from J, leaving 13 bases between. CDR1 and CDR2 from the germline V gene are SQVTM and ANQGSEA.

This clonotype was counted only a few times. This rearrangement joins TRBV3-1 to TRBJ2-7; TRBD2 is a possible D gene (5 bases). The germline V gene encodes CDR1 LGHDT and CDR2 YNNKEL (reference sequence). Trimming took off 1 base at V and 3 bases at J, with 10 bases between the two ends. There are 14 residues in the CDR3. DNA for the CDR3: TGTGCCAGCAGCCAAGGGGCAGAGGGCTACGAGCAGTACTTC. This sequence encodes CASSQGAEGYEQYF.

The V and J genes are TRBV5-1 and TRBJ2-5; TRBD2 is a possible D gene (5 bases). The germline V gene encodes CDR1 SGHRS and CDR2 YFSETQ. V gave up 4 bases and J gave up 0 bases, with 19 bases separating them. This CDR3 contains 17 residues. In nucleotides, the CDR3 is TGCGCCAGCAGCCCGAGGCTGCGGGTGGGGTACCAAGAGACCCAGTACTTC. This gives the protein CASSPRLRVGYQETQYF. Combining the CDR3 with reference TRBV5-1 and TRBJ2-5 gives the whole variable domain KAGVTQTPRYLIKTRGQQVTLSCSPISGHRSVSWYQQTPGQGLQFLFEYFSETQRNKGNFPGRFSGRQFSNSRSEMNVSTLELGDSALYLCASSPRLRVGYQETQYFGPGTRLLVL.

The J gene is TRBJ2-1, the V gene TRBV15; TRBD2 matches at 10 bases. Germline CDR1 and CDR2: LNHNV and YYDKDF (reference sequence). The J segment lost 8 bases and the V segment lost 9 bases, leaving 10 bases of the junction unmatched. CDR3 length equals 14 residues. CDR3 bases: TGTGCCACTCGACGTAGCGGGAGGAACGATGAGCAGTTCTTC. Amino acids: CATRRSGRNDEQFF.

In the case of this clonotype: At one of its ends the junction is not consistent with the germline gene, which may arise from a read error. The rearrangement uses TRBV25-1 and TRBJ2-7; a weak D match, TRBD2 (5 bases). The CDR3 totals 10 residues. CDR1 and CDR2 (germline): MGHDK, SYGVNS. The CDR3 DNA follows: TGTGCCAGGCTCAGTGGGGAGCAGAACTTC. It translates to CARLSGEQNF.

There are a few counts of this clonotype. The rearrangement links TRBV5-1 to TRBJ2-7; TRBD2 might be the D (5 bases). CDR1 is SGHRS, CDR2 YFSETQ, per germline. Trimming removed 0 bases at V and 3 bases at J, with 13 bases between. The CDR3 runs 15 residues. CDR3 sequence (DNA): TGCGCCAGCAGCTTGGCTATGGGAGTCCGCTACGAGCAGTACTTC. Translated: CASSLAMGVRYEQYF.

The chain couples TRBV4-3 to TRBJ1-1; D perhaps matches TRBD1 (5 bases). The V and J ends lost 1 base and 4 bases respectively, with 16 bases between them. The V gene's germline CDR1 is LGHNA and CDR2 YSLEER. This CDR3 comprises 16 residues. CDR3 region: CASSQAGASSGTEAFF. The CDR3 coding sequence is TGCGCCAGCAGCCAAGCTGGGGCATCCAGTGGCACTGAAGCTTTCTTT.

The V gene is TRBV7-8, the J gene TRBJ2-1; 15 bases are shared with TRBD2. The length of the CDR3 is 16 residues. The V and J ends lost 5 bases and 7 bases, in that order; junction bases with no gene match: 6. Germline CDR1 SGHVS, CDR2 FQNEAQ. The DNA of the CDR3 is TGTGCCAGCAGCGCCTGGACTAGCGGGAGGGTAAATGAGCAGTTCTTC. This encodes CASSAWTSGRVNEQFF.

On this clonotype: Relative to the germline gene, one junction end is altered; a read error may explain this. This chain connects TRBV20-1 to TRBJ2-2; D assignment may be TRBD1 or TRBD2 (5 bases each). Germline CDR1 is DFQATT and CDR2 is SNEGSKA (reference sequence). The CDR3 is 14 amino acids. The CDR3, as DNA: TGCAGTGCTAGATGGGGGATGAACGCCGGGGAGCTGTTTTTT. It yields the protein CSARWGMNAGELFF.

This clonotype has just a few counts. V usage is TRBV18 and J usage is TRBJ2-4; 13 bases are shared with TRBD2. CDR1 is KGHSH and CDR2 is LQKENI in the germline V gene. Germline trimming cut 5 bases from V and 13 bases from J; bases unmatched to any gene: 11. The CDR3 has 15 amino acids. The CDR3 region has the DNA TGTGCCAGCTCAGAGGGACTAGCGGGAACGGGGGAGCAGTACTTC. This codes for CASSEGLAGTGEQYF.

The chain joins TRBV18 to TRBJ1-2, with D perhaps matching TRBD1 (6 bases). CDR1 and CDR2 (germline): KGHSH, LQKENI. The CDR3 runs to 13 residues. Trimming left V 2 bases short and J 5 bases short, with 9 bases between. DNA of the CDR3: TGTGCCAGCTCACCAACAGGACAGTATGGCTACACCTTC. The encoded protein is CASSPTGQYGYTF. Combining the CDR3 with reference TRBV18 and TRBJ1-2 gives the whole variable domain NAGVMQNPRHLVRRRGQEARLRCSPMKGHSHVYWYRQLPEEGLKFMVYLQKENIIDESGMPKERFSAEFPKEGPSILRIQQVVRGDSAAYFCASSPTGQYGYTFGSGTRLTVV.

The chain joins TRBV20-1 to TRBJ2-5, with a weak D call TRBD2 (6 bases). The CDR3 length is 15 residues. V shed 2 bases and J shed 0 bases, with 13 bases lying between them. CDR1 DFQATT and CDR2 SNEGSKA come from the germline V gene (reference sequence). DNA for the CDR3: TGCAGTGCTAGAACACTAGCAGAGTACCAAGAGACCCAGTACTTC. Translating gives CSARTLAEYQETQYF.

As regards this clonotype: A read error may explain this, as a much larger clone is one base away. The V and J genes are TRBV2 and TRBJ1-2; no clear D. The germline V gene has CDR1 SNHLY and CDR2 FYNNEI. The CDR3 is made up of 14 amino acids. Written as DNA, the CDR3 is TGTGTCAGCAGTGTAGCAGGATCGGACTATGGCTACACCTTC. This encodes CVSSVAGSDYGYTF.

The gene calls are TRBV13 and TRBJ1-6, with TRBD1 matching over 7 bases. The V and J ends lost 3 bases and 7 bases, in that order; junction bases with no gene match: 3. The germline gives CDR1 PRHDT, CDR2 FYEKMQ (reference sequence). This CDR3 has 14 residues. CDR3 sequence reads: CASSFTGVNSPLHF. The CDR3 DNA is TGTGCCAGCAGCTTTACAGGGGTAAATTCACCCCTCCACTTT.

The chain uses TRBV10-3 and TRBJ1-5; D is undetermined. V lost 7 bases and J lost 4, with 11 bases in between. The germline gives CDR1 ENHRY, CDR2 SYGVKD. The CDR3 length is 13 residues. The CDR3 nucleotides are TGTGCCATCAAAGGACTGGGGAATCAGCCCCAGCATTTT. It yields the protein CAIKGLGNQPQHF.

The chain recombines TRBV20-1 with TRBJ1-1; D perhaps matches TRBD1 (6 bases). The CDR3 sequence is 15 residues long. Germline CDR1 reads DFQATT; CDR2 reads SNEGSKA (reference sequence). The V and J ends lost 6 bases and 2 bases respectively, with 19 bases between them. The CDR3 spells CSAGRGDRYNTEAFF. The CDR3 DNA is TGCAGTGCAGGGAGGGGAGACAGGTATAACACTGAAGCTTTCTTT.